This TCR beta chain was identified in a study of T cell changes during pregnancy in multiple sclerosis. Germline-derived CDR1 and CDR2 are MGHRA and YSYEKL. This CDR3 has 16 residues. V was clipped by 4 bases and J by 0 bases, with 16 bases between them. Sequenced by immunoSEQ multiplex PCR; TCRdb stores in-frame clones only, minus some. The table records 40,000 to 50,000 clones, around 90% of them present only once. The TCR originated in a female donor with multiple sclerosis, enrolled in a pregnancy study. The sequences come from CD8+ T cells from peripheral blood mononuclear cells, collected after pregnancy. The J gene is TRBJ2-7, the V gene TRBV4-1, with a possible D match to TRBD2 (6 bases). In DNA form, the CDR3 reads TGCGCCAGCAGCCCCATTGGGGGGATTAGCTCCTACGAGCAGTACTTC. Translation: CASSPIGGISSYEQYF.